The 5 T cell receptor beta chains presented below share a single source sample, sequenced in a study of T cells in Graves' hyperthyroidism and ophthalmopathy. Amplification of TCR beta CDR3 regions was performed using RNA transcripts as template. A first-round RT-PCR of the TCR CDR3 used the HTBI primer set. TCRdb passed the multiplex PCR reads through MiXCR, listing each CDR3 protein once. The sample has hundreds of thousands of distinct CDR3 sequences; about 15% are singletons. Sequenced material: blood. Receptors were obtained from a woman between 35 and 50 years old with Graves' hyperthyroidism.

This clonotype was seen repeatedly, ten times or more. The rearrangement links TRBV28 to TRBJ2-4; possible D gene TRBD1, 6 bases. Trimming took 5 bases from V and 6 from J, leaving 14 bases between them. CDR3 length: 14 amino acids. Germline V gives CDR1 MDHEN, CDR2 SYDVKM. The CDR3 reads CASSIRGMINIQYF. In DNA form, the CDR3 reads TGTGCCAGCAGTATCAGGGGAATGATAAACATTCAGTACTTC.

In the case of this clonotype: This could be a read error, since a much larger clone is one nucleotide away. Since no conserved phenylalanine or tryptophan closes the CDR3, a read error is the likely cause. The rearrangement links TRBV2 to TRBJ2-7; the match to TRBD1 covers 7 bases. The CDR3 covers 15 residues. Germline CDR1 reads SNHLY; CDR2 reads FYNNEI. After removal of 5 bases from V and 2 bases from J, the junction contained 9 bases not matched to a gene. The CDR3 region is CASSRDSTSTYEQYL. The CDR3 region has the DNA TGTGCCAGCAGTAGGGACAGTACATCCACCTACGAGCAGTACCTC.

In this sample, this clonotype turned up a few times. The chain combines TRBV5-6 with TRBJ2-7, with TRBD1 matching over 9 bases. CDR1 is SGHDT, CDR2 YYEEEE, per germline. This CDR3 comprises 16 residues. J gave up 2 bases and V 3 bases, and 9 bases lay outside the gene matches. The CDR3 DNA follows: TGTGCCAGCAGCTCGGAAGGACAGGGGAAGCCCTACGAGCAGTACTTC. Protein: CASSSEGQGKPYEQYF. The full variable domain, with the rest looked up from reference TRBV5-6 and TRBJ2-7, is DAGVTQSPTHLIKTRGQQVTLRCSPKSGHDTVSWYQQALGQGPQFIFQYYEEEERQRGNFPDRFSGHQFPNYSSELNVNALLLGDSALYLCASSSEGQGKPYEQYFGPGTRLTVT.

This clonotype occurred many times. The chain uses TRBV12-3 or TRBV12-4 and TRBJ2-3; 11 bases match TRBD2. V shed 5 bases and J 5 bases; nucleotides not matched to a gene: 12. The CDR3 consists of 17 residues. CDR3 residues: CASSHSPGLAVRDTQYF. The CDR3 region has the DNA TGTGCCAGCAGTCACTCCCCGGGACTAGCGGTCAGAGATACGCAGTATTTT.

This clonotype came up many times. The chain has TRBV20-1 and TRBJ2-1; D is perhaps TRBD2 (5 bases). Between the trimmed V and J ends, which lost 3 bases and 8 bases, there was a span of 11 bases. Germline-derived CDR1 and CDR2 are DFQATT and SNEGSKA (reference sequence). The CDR3 has 12 amino acids. CDR3 nucleotides: TGCAGTGCTAGGACGGGCGGGTATGAGCAGTTCTTC. It is translated as CSARTGGYEQFF.